A selection of T cell receptor beta chains follows, all from one sample in a study of blood T cell repertoires in COVID-19. The method was immunoSEQ multiplex PCR; TCRdb's version includes in-frame clones alone and lacks a portion of them. The sample has a few hundred thousand clones; nearly 90% are singletons. Sequenced input: PBMCs or T cells enriched from blood (not recorded which). Receptor source: a young woman with acute COVID-19. Each CDR3 is given with its conserved first and last residue. D genes are given only for firm matches. Clone size appears in some rows only: once, few, many, or a class for an expanded clone.

TRBV5-6	NA	NA	TRBJ2-4	CASSLIIAKNIQYF	TGTGCCAGCAGCTTGATCATAGCCAAAAACATTCAGTACTTC
TRBV7-9	NA	once	TRBJ2-5	CASSLAGPAAGWTQYF	TGTGCCAGCAGCTTAGCAGGCCCGGCGGCGGGATGGACCCAGTACTTC
TRBV29-1	TRBD1	NA	TRBJ2-5	CSVFRDRGRETQYF	TGCAGCGTGTTTCGGGACAGGGGGCGAGAGACCCAGTACTTC
TRBV28	TRBD2	NA	TRBJ2-7	CASSLKGLAGTYEQYF	TGTGCCAGCAGTTTAAAAGGACTAGCGGGAACCTACGAGCAGTACTTC
TRBV6-5	NA	few	TRBJ2-7	CASSSTIYEQYF	TGTGCCAGCAGCTCTACTATTTACGAGCAGTACTTC
TRBV27	TRBD2	NA	TRBJ2-7	CASSDAGVEREQYF	TGTGCCAGCAGTGATGCGGGAGTTGAACGCGAGCAGTACTTC
TRBV5-1	NA	once	TRBJ2-6	CASSGQSSGANVLTF	TGCGCCAGCTCCGGACAGAGCTCTGGGGCCAACGTCCTGACTTTC
TRBV5-6	TRBD1	NA	TRBJ1-5	CASSLLGQWGPQHF	TGTGCCAGCAGCTTGTTGGGACAGTGGGGGCCCCAGCATTTT
TRBV28	NA	NA	TRBJ1-2	CASSLLVGISYGYTF	TGTGCCAGCAGTTTACTCGTCGGGATTTCTTATGGCTACACCTTC
TRBV4-1	TRBD2	NA	TRBJ2-3	CASSQDKGLAADTQYF	TGCGCCAGCAGCCAAGATAAGGGACTAGCTGCAGATACGCAGTATTTT
TRBV27	TRBD1	NA	TRBJ1-5	CASSTYRGHQPQHF	TGTGCCAGCAGCACCTACAGGGGGCATCAGCCCCAGCATTTT
TRBV28	TRBD2	NA	TRBJ2-7	CASSPTSGRYYEQYF	TGTGCCAGCAGCCCGACTAGCGGGAGATACTACGAGCAGTACTTC
TRBV5-1	NA	NA	TRBJ2-7	CASSLVVAGNSYEQYF	TGCGCCAGCAGCTTGGTGGTTGCAGGGAACTCCTACGAGCAGTACTTC
TRBV7-8	NA	NA	TRBJ1-4	CASSLTGTNEKLFF	TGTGCCAGCAGCCTGACGGGGACTAATGAAAAACTGTTTTTT
TRBV19	TRBD2	NA	TRBJ2-1	CASSPGTRGFGNEQFF	TGTGCCAGTAGTCCCGGGACTAGAGGATTTGGCAATGAGCAGTTCTTC
TRBV6-2/TRBV6-3	NA	NA	TRBJ2-1	CASSYVGGEQFF	TGTGCCAGCAGTTACGTGGGGGGTGAGCAGTTCTTC
TRBV27	TRBD2	NA	TRBJ2-6	CASSLRTSGRPGANVLTF	TGTGCCAGCAGTCTTCGGACTAGCGGGAGACCTGGGGCCAACGTCCTGACTTTC
TRBV11-2	TRBD2	NA	TRBJ2-1	CASSLGGRGQFF	TGTGCCAGCAGCTTAGGAGGGAGGGGGCAGTTCTTC
TRBV5-1	TRBD1	once	TRBJ2-5	CASSFSGTGGWETQYF	TGCGCCAGCAGCTTTAGTGGGACAGGGGGCTGGGAGACCCAGTACTTC
TRBV2	NA	NA	TRBJ2-1	CASRANYNEQFF	TGTGCCAGCAGAGCCAACTACAATGAGCAGTTCTTC